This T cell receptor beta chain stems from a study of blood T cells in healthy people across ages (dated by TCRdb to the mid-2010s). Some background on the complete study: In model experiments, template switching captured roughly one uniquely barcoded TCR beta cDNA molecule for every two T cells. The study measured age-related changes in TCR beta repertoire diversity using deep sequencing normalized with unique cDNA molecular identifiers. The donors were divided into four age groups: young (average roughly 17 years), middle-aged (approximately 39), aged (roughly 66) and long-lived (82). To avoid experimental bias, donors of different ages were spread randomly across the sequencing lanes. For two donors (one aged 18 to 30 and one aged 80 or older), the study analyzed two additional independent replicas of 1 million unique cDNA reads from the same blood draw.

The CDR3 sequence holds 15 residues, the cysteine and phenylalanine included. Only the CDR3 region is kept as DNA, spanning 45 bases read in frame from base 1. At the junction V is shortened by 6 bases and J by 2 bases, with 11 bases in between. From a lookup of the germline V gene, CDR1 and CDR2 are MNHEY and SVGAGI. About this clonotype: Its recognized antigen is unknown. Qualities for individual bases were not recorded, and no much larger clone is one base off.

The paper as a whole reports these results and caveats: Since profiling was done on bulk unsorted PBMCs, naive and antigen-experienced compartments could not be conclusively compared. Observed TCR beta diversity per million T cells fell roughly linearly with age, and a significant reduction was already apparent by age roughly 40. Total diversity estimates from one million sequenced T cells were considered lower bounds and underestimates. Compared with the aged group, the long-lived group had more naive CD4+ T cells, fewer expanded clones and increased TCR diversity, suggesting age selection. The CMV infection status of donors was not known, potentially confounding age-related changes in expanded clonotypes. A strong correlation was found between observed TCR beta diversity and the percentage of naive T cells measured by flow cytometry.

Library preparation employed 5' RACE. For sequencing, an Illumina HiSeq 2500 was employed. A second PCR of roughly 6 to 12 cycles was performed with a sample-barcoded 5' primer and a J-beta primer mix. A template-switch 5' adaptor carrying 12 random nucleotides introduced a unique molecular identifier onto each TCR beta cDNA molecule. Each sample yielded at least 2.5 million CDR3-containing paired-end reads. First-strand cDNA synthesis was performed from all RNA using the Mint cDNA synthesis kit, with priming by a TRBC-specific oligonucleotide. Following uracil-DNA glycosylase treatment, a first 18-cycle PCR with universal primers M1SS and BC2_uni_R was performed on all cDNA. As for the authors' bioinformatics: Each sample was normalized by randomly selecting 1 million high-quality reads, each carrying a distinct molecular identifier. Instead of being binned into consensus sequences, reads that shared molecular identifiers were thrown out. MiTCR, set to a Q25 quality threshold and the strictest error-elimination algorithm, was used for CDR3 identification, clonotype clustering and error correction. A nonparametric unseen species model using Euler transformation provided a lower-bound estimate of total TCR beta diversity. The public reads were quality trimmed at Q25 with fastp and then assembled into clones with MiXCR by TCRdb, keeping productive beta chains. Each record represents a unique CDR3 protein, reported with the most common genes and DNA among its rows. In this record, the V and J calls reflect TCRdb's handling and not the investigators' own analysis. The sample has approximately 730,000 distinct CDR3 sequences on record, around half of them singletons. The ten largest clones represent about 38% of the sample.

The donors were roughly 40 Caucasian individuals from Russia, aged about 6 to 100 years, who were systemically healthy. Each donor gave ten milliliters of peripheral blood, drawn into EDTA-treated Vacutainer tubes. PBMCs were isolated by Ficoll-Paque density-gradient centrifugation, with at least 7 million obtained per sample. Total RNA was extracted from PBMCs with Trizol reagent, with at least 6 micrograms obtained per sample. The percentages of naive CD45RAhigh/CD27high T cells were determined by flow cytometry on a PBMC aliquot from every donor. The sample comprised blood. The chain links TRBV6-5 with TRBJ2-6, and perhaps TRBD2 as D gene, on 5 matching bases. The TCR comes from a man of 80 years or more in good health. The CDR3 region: CASSSGIPGANVLTF. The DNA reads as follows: TGTGCCAGCAGCTCCGGGATTCCTGGGGCCAACGTCCTGACTTTC.